Described below is a single TCR beta chain sequence and its context. The target antigen is unknown. The authors prepared the TCRbeta library with unique molecular identifiers. A single record per CDR3 protein comes from TCRdb applying MiXCR to the PCR reads. Of hundreds of thousands of distinct CDR3 sequences listed, roughly 13% are singletons. This sample is part of a study of T-cell reconstitution after alpha-beta-depleted transplantation in children. Study-wide points: Expanded graft clones, several hundred of them, were reportedly the source of alpha-beta T cells about two months after transplant.

V lost 3 bases, J lost 5 bases, and 9 bases stayed unmatched. The CDR3 extends over 14 amino acids. Looked up from germline, CDR1 is DFQATT and CDR2 is SNEGSKA (reference sequence). The sequence was obtained from a male patient younger than 18 who had a stem cell transplant for acute myeloid leukemia, so the T cells may come from the graft donor. V and J are TRBV20-1 and TRBJ2-7; 8 bases line up with TRBD2. The sample was PBMCs, mostly from graft donor cells, taken 360 days after TCRalphabeta/CD19-depleted stem cell transplant. The CDR3 is CSARVAGGLDEQYF. CDR3 bases: TGCAGTGCTAGGGTGGCGGGAGGTTTGGACGAGCAGTACTTC.